This passage covers 5 T cell receptor beta chains from one sample sequenced in a study of blood T cell repertoires in COVID-19. Profiled with immunoSEQ multiplex PCR; TCRdb holds only in-frame clones, not every one. This table has some 240,000 clones, about 82% appearing once. The sequenced sample was peripheral blood. These receptors were obtained from a woman in her 70s with COVID-19, enrolled during active disease.

V usage is TRBV5-1 and J usage is TRBJ1-1, with D uncertain. Per germline, CDR1 SGHRS and CDR2 YFSETQ. This CDR3 is built from 13 residues. The ends were cut back, 1 base at V and 2 bases at J, with 6 bases in the middle. The CDR3 loop reads CASSLYSNTEAFF. DNA of the CDR3: TGCGCCAGCAGCTTGTACAGTAACACTGAAGCTTTCTTT.

The chain employs TRBV19 and TRBJ1-1; 11 bases match TRBD1. The CDR3 covers 14 residues. The germline V gene encodes CDR1 LNHDA and CDR2 SQIVND (reference sequence). Trimming removed 6 bases from V and 5 bases from J; junction bases left unmatched: 5. This CDR3 reads CASSQDRGPTEAFF. The CDR3 nucleotides are TGTGCCAGTAGCCAGGACAGGGGGCCGACTGAAGCTTTCTTT. Variable domain in full (rest from reference TRBV19 and TRBJ1-1): DGGITQSPKYLFRKEGQNVTLSCEQNLNHDAMYWYRQDPGQGLRLIYYSQIVNDFQKGDIAEGYSVSREKKESFPLTVTSAQKNPTAFYLCASSQDRGPTEAFFGQGTRLTVV.

This clone was recorded only once. V gene TRBV7-9 combines with J gene TRBJ1-5, with 7 bases that match TRBD1. The V and J ends lost 4 bases and 4 bases, in that order; junction bases with no gene match: 4. The CDR3 has 14 amino acids. Germline values: CDR1 SEHNR, CDR2 FQNEAQ (reference sequence). CDR3 region: CASSYGTVNQPQHF. The CDR3 DNA is TGTGCCAGCAGCTACGGGACAGTAAATCAGCCCCAGCATTTT.

This chain uses TRBV19 with TRBJ1-5; 9 bases are shared with TRBD1. The CDR3 consists of 15 residues. With 6 bases clipped from V and 7 bases from J, the junction kept 10 bases outside the gene matches. CDR1 is LNHDA, CDR2 SQIVND, per germline (reference sequence). CDR3 coding DNA: TGTGCCAGTAGGAAGATACAGGGGGCAGGACAGCCCCAGCATTTT. Its protein is CASRKIQGAGQPQHF.

In the case of this clone: One end of the junction is discordant with germline, which a read error may explain. The chain recombines TRBV6-1 with TRBJ1-6; no clear D. The CDR3 totals 15 residues. Germline V gives CDR1 MNHNS, CDR2 SASEGT. CDR3 sequence (DNA): TGTGCCAGCAGTGAATCAGACGGGAAAAATTCACCCCCCCACTTT. Translated, it gives CASSESDGKNSPPHF.